These T cell receptor beta chains were read from a single sample in a study of T cell repertoires in cytomegalovirus infection. These TCRs' antigens remain unknown. Using its own MiXCR run on the reads, TCRdb lists one record per CDR3 protein. Of approximately 390,000 distinct CDR3 sequences detected, approximately 30% appear once; the ten largest clones hold roughly 13%. The material was cultured PBMCs, obtained from culture after CMV antigen stimulation. These receptor sequences come from a human donor in good health (CMV status not recorded). Some clones in this sample may be carry-over from other donors' samples. The CDR3 runs from the conserved cysteine through the conserved F or W. D genes are given only for firm matches. Only part of the rows carry a size: once, few, many, or a class if the clone is expanded.

d_call,j_call,v_call,clone_size,cdr3_nt,cdr3_aa
TRBD1,TRBJ1-1,TRBV4-1,NA,TGCGCCAGCAGCCAAGATAGGGGACAGGGGGCGAGGAACACTGAAGCTTTCTTT,CASSQDRGQGARNTEAFF
NA,TRBJ1-3,TRBV6-6,NA,TGTGCCAGCAGTTACCCGACAGTCTCTGGAAACACCATATATTTT,CASSYPTVSGNTIYF
NA,TRBJ1-1,TRBV5-4,NA,TGTGCCAGCAGCCCTAACGACAGGCCTATGAACACTGAAGCTTTCTTT,CASSPNDRPMNTEAFF
TRBD1,TRBJ2-2,TRBV5-3,NA,TGTGCCAGCAGCTTGGCACCGGGACAGATCATTAAAGGAACCGGGGAGCTGTTTTTT,CASSLAPGQIIKGTGELFF
NA,TRBJ1-1,TRBV7-8,many,TGTGCCAGCAGCTTAACCGGGGATGGGACTGAAGCTTTCTTT,CASSLTGDGTEAFF
NA,TRBJ2-7,TRBV5-1,few,TGCGCCAGCAGCGGAGACTTCGTAGCAGGCTACGAGCAGTACTTC,CASSGDFVAGYEQYF
NA,TRBJ2-1,TRBV11-2,NA,TGTGCCAGCAGCCGTTACAGTCCGGGCCTAGCTGTAAATGAGCAGTTCTTC,CASSRYSPGLAVNEQFF
NA,TRBJ1-5,TRBV19,NA,TGTGCCAGTAGTGAAACCAGCAATCAGCCCCAGCATTTT,CASSETSNQPQHF
TRBD2,TRBJ2-7,TRBV6-1,many,TGTGCCAGCAGTGGGACTAGCGGGAGGTTTTCCTACGAGCAGTACTTC,CASSGTSGRFSYEQYF
NA,TRBJ1-5,TRBV19,many,TGTGCCAGTAGTATGTCAGCGACAGCGGTGTTCCATTCTAGCAATCAGCCCCAGCATTTT,CASSMSATAVFHSSNQPQHF
NA,TRBJ2-7,TRBV12-3/TRBV12-4,few,TGTGCCAGCAGCATAAGGGGGTACCTTTACGAGCAGTACTTC,CASSIRGYLYEQYF
TRBD1,TRBJ1-5,TRBV12-3/TRBV12-4,NA,TGTGCCAGCCTGACAGGGGGGCTTTATAGCAATCAGCCCCAGCATTTT,CASLTGGLYSNQPQHF
NA,TRBJ1-5,TRBV7-2,few,TGTGCCAGCAGCTTAAGACAGGATAGCAATCAGCCCCAGCATTTT,CASSLRQDSNQPQHF
NA,TRBJ2-2,TRBV12-3/TRBV12-4,NA,TGTGCCAGCCACCAAGCCGGGGAGCTGTTTTTT,CASHQAGELFF
TRBD1,TRBJ1-2,TRBV19,few,TGTGCCAGTAGCCGACAGGGGACGGAGGGCTACACCTTC,CASSRQGTEGYTF
NA,TRBJ1-1,TRBV7-9,NA,TGTGCCAGCACGAAGGCGGGGAGCTCTGAAGCTTTCTTT,CASTKAGSSEAFF
TRBD2,TRBJ2-1,TRBV20-1,NA,TGCAGTGTTGTAGCGGGAGGGGACAATGAGCAGTTCTTC,CSVVAGGDNEQFF
TRBD2,TRBJ2-1,TRBV6-2/TRBV6-3,NA,TGTGCCAGCAGTTACAGGCTAGCGGACAATGAGCAGTTCTTC,CASSYRLADNEQFF
TRBD2,TRBJ2-3,TRBV7-6,NA,TGTGCCAGCAGCTTCCGGGGGGGCACAGATACGCAGTATTTT,CASSFRGGTDTQYF
NA,TRBJ2-1,TRBV11-2,few,TGTGCCAGCAGCTTAGATCCGGCCCCTTACAATGAGCAGTTCTTC,CASSLDPAPYNEQFF
TRBD2,TRBJ2-7,TRBV19,NA,TGTGCCAGTACTCCACAAGCGGGAGCCTCTTGGCAGCAGTACTTC,CASTPQAGASWQQYF
NA,TRBJ1-6,TRBV7-6,few,TGTGCCAGCAGGCCGGGGGCAGGGAATTCACCCCTCCACTTT,CASRPGAGNSPLHF